The TCR beta chain described here comes from a study of cytomegalovirus exposure and HLA in healthy donors. 60 Vbeta and 13 Jbeta primers were used in PCR. Here immunoSEQ multiplex PCR was the method, and the copy in TCRdb shows in-frame clones only, minus some. Here the sample spans approximately 70,000 clones, just over 75% being singletons. General observations from the study: In vitro work confirmed that a few CMV-associated chains recognize CMV antigens. Listed as cytomegalovirus-associated were 164 TCR beta chains. V segments that were indistinguishable, TRBV6-2 and TRBV6-3 among them, were omitted from analysis.

As regards this clone: Its specificity is unknown.

Samples came from healthy bone marrow donors. Germline V gene data show CDR1 as MNHEY and CDR2 as SVGAGI. J gave up 9 bases and V 6 bases, and 14 bases lay outside the gene matches. CDR3 length equals 15 residues. Sample: PBMCs. This TCR was sampled from a man in his fifties or sixties in good health and CMV-seronegative. This sequence joins TRBV6-5 and TRBJ2-1; 7 bases align to TRBD2. CDR3 protein: CASRTRLVWTSEQFF. CDR3 in DNA: TGTGCCAGCAGGACCCGACTAGTCTGGACTAGTGAGCAGTTCTTC.